These 17 T cell receptor beta chains originate from one sample sequenced in a study of human T cells and chemical hapten exposure. As for time point: patch test 2, 6 weeks after DPC sensitization. Documented treatment: therapeutic diphenylcyclopropenone sensitization with weekly scalp DPC. Each CDR3 protein is one row after TCRdb ran MiXCR on the RACE reads. Found here are hundreds of thousands of distinct CDR3 sequences, around 6% of them singletons; the top ten hold about 5.4%. Here the sequenced sample was whole blood, taken in connection with sensitization to the hapten diphenylcyclopropenone (DPC). The receptors originated from a young woman with alopecia areata. Some clones in this sample may be carry-over from other donors' samples.

Ten or more counts support this clonotype. V usage is TRBV7-2 and J usage is TRBJ1-2; weak D call: TRBD1 (6 bases). The CDR3 runs to 15 residues. CDR1 is SGHTA, CDR2 FQGNSA, per germline. Trimming stripped 2 bases from V and 5 bases from J, with 15 bases between. The CDR3 reads CASSLRGGDFYGYTF. CDR3 nucleotides: TGTGCCAGCAGCTTACGGGGGGGCGATTTTTATGGCTACACCTTC.

V gene TRBV7-9 combines with J gene TRBJ2-1; D uncertain. This CDR3 contains 15 residues. Per germline, CDR1 SEHNR and CDR2 FQNEAQ (reference sequence). V lost 1 base to trimming and J lost 0 bases, with 7 bases between them. The CDR3 region has the DNA TGTGCCAGCAGCTTAGGGCTGCACTCCTACAATGAGCAGTTCTTC. Protein sequence: CASSLGLHSYNEQFF.

In its sample, this clonotype was seen many times. The chain combines TRBV4-1 with TRBJ2-7; TRBD1 might be the D (6 bases). With 2 bases removed from V and 3 bases from J, the gap between germline ends came to 14 bases. The CDR3 covers 15 residues. The V gene's germline CDR1 is MGHRA and CDR2 YSYEKL. The CDR3 is CASSQTLGTHYEQYF. In DNA form, the CDR3 reads TGCGCCAGCAGCCAAACTCTAGGGACACACTACGAGCAGTACTTC.

This clonotype was counted ten times or more. The V gene is TRBV6-2 or TRBV6-3, the J gene TRBJ2-7; D not certain. This CDR3 has 11 residues. The germline gives CDR1 MNHEY, CDR2 SVGEGT. V shed 7 bases and J shed 7 bases, with 11 bases lying between them. CDR3 DNA: TGTGCCAGCAACCGGCTGGGGGAGCAGTACTTC. Translating it yields CASNRLGEQYF.

This clonotype appeared many times. The chain is built from TRBV4-3 and TRBJ1-4; perhaps TRBD1 as D (5 bases). This CDR3 region has 17 residues. Germline V gene lookup returns CDR1 LGHNA and CDR2 YSLEER. V lost 1 base to trimming and J lost 2 bases, with 14 bases between them. The CDR3 loop is CASSQARGDGTNEKLFF. The CDR3 DNA follows: TGCGCCAGCAGCCAAGCGAGAGGGGATGGGACTAATGAAAAACTGTTTTTT.

The J gene is TRBJ2-3, the V gene TRBV5-1; 12 nucleotides match TRBD2. The germline CDR1 and CDR2 sequences are SGHRS and YFSETQ. CDR3 length: 15 residues. After removal of 4 bases from V and 8 bases from J, the junction contained 8 bases not matched to a gene. The CDR3 DNA follows: TGCGCCAGCAGCATCCGGACTAGCGGGGATGGTACGCAGTATTTT. This sequence encodes CASSIRTSGDGTQYF.

The sample holds many counts of this clonotype. This chain joins TRBV5-5 and TRBJ1-2; D unclear. The germline V gene encodes CDR1 SGHKS and CDR2 YYEKEE (reference sequence). V lost 0 bases and J 3 bases, leaving 15 bases between the germline ends. The CDR3 has 16 residues. The CDR3 spells CASSLAGTIRDYGYTF. The CDR3, as DNA: TGTGCCAGCAGCTTGGCAGGTACAATACGGGACTATGGCTACACCTTC.

The chain uses TRBV11-1 and TRBJ2-1; D is uncertain. Trimming pared 8 bases from V and 0 bases from J, leaving 11 bases between. Germline V gives CDR1 SGHAT, CDR2 FQDESV (reference sequence). The CDR3 is 14 amino acids. DNA of the CDR3: TGTGCCAGCCGAATAAACCCCTCCTACAATGAGCAGTTCTTC. Residues: CASRINPSYNEQFF. Full variable domain (outside the CDR3, taken from reference TRBV11-1 and TRBJ2-1): EAEVAQSPRYKITEKSQAVAFWCDPISGHATLYWYRQILGQGPELLVQFQDESVVDDSQLPKDRFSAERLKGVDSTLKIQPAELGDSAMYLCASRINPSYNEQFFGPGTRLTVL.

J is TRBJ2-1 and V is TRBV5-5; D not certain. V gave up 2 bases and J gave up 9 bases, with 12 bases separating them. This CDR3 contains 13 residues. CDR1 and CDR2 from the germline V gene are SGHKS and YYEKEE (reference sequence). CDR3 amino acids: CASSFGPLGEQFF. The CDR3 region has the DNA TGTGCCAGCAGCTTCGGACCCTTAGGTGAGCAGTTCTTC.

J is TRBJ2-5 and V is TRBV7-2; D may correspond to TRBD1 or TRBD2 (6 bases each). V was shortened by 5 bases and J by 1 base, with 11 bases between the two germline ends. The CDR3 is made up of 14 amino acids. Germline V CDR1 and CDR2: SGHTA, FQGNSA. The CDR3 DNA follows: TGTGCCAGCAGCGTCGGGGGCAGCCAAGAGACCCAGTACTTC. Its translation: CASSVGGSQETQYF.

This clonotype has just a few counts. In DNA, the CDR3 is TGTGCCAGCAGTTTCCCGGGACAGCCAGGCTATCAGCCCCAGCATTTT. Translating gives CASSFPGQPGYQPQHF. The V gene is TRBV6-6, the J gene TRBJ1-5; 7 bases line up with TRBD1. Trimming cost V 4 bases and J 5 bases; bases outside gene matches: 11. The germline V gene has CDR1 MNHNY and CDR2 SVGAGI (reference sequence). The CDR3 consists of 16 residues.

The chain uses TRBV9 and TRBJ1-1, with D hard to call. This CDR3 is built from 13 residues. CDR1 SGDLS and CDR2 YYNGEE come from the germline V gene. V lost 4 bases and J lost 3, with 10 bases in between. CDR3 region: CASSRRQDTEAFF. In DNA, the CDR3 is TGTGCCAGCAGCAGGCGGCAGGACACTGAAGCTTTCTTT. Combining the CDR3 with reference TRBV9 and TRBJ1-1 gives the whole variable domain DSGVTQTPKHLITATGQRVTLRCSPRSGDLSVYWYQQSLDQGLQFLIQYYNGEERAKGNILERFSAQQFPDLHSELNLSSLELGDSALYFCASSRRQDTEAFFGQGTRLTVV.

At least ten counts were recorded for this clonotype. The rearrangement links TRBV28 to TRBJ1-5; perhaps TRBD1 as D (5 bases). V lost 2 bases to trimming and J lost 7 bases, with 12 bases between them. Germline-derived CDR1 and CDR2 are MDHEN and SYDVKM. The CDR3 is 14 residues long. The CDR3 bases are TGTGCCAGCAGTTTACCCTCCGGGGGACAGCCCCAGCATTTT. Protein: CASSLPSGGQPQHF. Drawing the rest from reference TRBV28 and TRBJ1-5, the complete variable domain is DVKVTQSSRYLVKRTGEKVFLECVQDMDHENMFWYRQDPGLGLRLIYFSYDVKMKEKGDIPEGYSVSREKKERFSLILESASTNQTSMYLCASSLPSGGQPQHFGDGTRLSIL.

This clonotype was observed a few times. This chain links TRBV6-6 with TRBJ2-7, with D perhaps TRBD1 (6 bases). V was cut by 6 bases and J by 0 bases, with 15 bases left in between. The CDR3 is made up of 15 amino acids. The germline gives CDR1 MNHNY, CDR2 SVGAGI (reference sequence). In DNA form, the CDR3 reads TGTGCCAGCAGCTACACTAGGGGGTCCTCCTACGAGCAGTACTTC. Its translation is CASSYTRGSSYEQYF.

The genes are TRBV5-1 and TRBJ1-1; D unresolved. The CDR3 has 14 residues. CDR1 is SGHRS and CDR2 is YFSETQ in the germline V gene. V was cut by 0 bases and J by 2 bases, with 8 bases left in between. CDR3 protein: CASSLALSNTEAFF. In DNA, the CDR3 is TGCGCCAGCAGCTTGGCCTTAAGTAACACTGAAGCTTTCTTT.

This clonotype was observed many times. This chain connects TRBV18 to TRBJ2-7; D not resolved. This CDR3 is built from 14 residues. Germline V gene sequence: CDR1 KGHSH, CDR2 LQKENI. Trimming left V 3 bases short and J 0 bases short, with 9 bases between. This CDR3 reads CASSPGRSSYEQYF. CDR3 DNA: TGTGCCAGCTCACCTGGCAGGTCCTCCTACGAGCAGTACTTC. Looking up the rest from reference TRBV18 and TRBJ2-7 gives the full variable domain: NAGVMQNPRHLVRRRGQEARLRCSPMKGHSHVYWYRQLPEEGLKFMVYLQKENIIDESGMPKERFSAEFPKEGPSILRIQQVVRGDSAAYFCASSPGRSSYEQYFGPGTRLTVT.

This clonotype has more than one count but fewer than ten. The V and J genes are TRBV29-1 and TRBJ1-1; D possibly corresponds to TRBD1 (6 bases). Germline CDR1 SQVTM, CDR2 ANQGSEA. V was shortened by 7 bases and J by 3 bases, with 12 bases between the two germline ends. The CDR3 totals 12 residues. This CDR3 is CSAYRTDTEAFF. The CDR3 nucleotides are TGCAGCGCTTACCGGACAGACACTGAAGCTTTCTTT. Using reference TRBV29-1 and TRBJ1-1 for the parts outside the CDR3, the full variable domain is SAVISQKPSRDICQRGTSLTIQCQVDSQVTMMFWYRQQPGQSLTLIATANQGSEATYESGFVIDKFPISRPNLTFSTLTVSNMSPEDSSIYLCSAYRTDTEAFFGQGTRLTVV.